The 18 T cell receptor beta chains below come from one sample, sequenced in a study of blood T cell repertoires in COVID-19. Libraries were prepared by immunoSEQ multiplex PCR; TCRdb keeps only in-frame clonotypes and omits some of them. The data contain about 190,000 clones, approximately 79% of them singletons. The sequencing sample was made of peripheral blood. Receptors originate from a woman aged 50 to 65 with acute or convalescent COVID-19.

This sequence joins TRBV11-3 and TRBJ2-1; 9 bases match TRBD2. The junction had 5 bases not matched to a gene; V was cut back by 2 bases and J by 9 bases. The CDR3 covers 14 residues. From germline, CDR1 is SGHNT and CDR2 YENEEA. The CDR3 loop is CASSLSGLASEQFF. The CDR3 DNA reads as TGTGCCAGCAGCTTATCGGGACTAGCCAGTGAGCAGTTCTTC.

The chain has TRBV19 and TRBJ2-7, with D tentatively TRBD2 (6 bases). With 5 bases removed from V and 4 bases from J, the gap between germline ends came to 15 bases. Germline V CDR1 and CDR2: LNHDA, SQIVND (reference sequence). The CDR3 spans 14 residues. In DNA form, the CDR3 reads TGTGCCAGTAGTGACCGGGACTGGGGGTACGAGCAGTACTTC. Its protein product is CASSDRDWGYEQYF.

This clone was seen just once. The V gene is TRBV6-1, the J gene TRBJ1-6, with 7 bases lining up with TRBD1. The CDR3 is 18 amino acids. J was trimmed by 0 bases and V by 3 bases; bases with no gene match: 8. Germline V gene sequence: CDR1 MNHNS, CDR2 SASEGT. The CDR3 region has the DNA TGTGCCAGCAGTGAGGAGGGGGCAGGGGTCTCCTATAATTCACCCCTCCACTTT. It encodes CASSEEGAGVSYNSPLHF.

The CDR3 reads CASSLGVTGFRELFF. In DNA, the CDR3 is TGTGCCAGCAGCTTAGGGGTTACAGGGTTCCGGGAACTGTTTTTT. The chain combines TRBV7-2 with TRBJ1-4; a possible D gene is TRBD1 (6 bases). Germline V gene lookup returns CDR1 SGHTA and CDR2 FQGNSA. CDR3 length: 15 residues. The V end lost 1 base, the J end lost 12 bases, and 18 bases lay between the germline ends.

V and J are TRBV4-1 and TRBJ1-1; D is unclear. V was trimmed by 0 bases and J by 8 bases, leaving 22 bases between them. This CDR3 spans 17 amino acids. Germline-derived CDR1 and CDR2 are MGHRA and YSYEKL. CDR3 sequence reads: CASSQDSFHIGEVEAFF. The CDR3 nucleotides read TGCGCCAGCAGCCAAGATAGTTTTCATATCGGGGAGGTGGAAGCTTTCTTT.

This chain joins TRBV7-8 and TRBJ2-1; TRBD1 matches 8 bases. The CDR3 runs 15 residues. Germline V gene lookup returns CDR1 SGHVS and CDR2 FQNEAQ. V was pared by 1 base and J by 9 bases, with 8 bases of the junction left unmatched. The CDR3 protein is CASSLGQGAPGEQFF. The CDR3 DNA is TGTGCCAGCAGCTTAGGCCAGGGGGCCCCAGGTGAGCAGTTCTTC.

There are a few counts of this clone. The chain links TRBV28 to TRBJ2-7; 9 bases are shared with TRBD2. The CDR3 extends over 15 amino acids. The trim removed 5 bases at V and 3 bases at J, leaving 8 bases unmatched. Germline V gene sequence: CDR1 MDHEN, CDR2 SYDVKM. The CDR3 DNA is TGTGCCAGCAGTCCCGGGGTAGCGGGAGTCTACGAGCAGTACTTC. Residues: CASSPGVAGVYEQYF.

The chain couples TRBV12-3 or TRBV12-4 to TRBJ1-2; the D gene is possibly TRBD1 (5 bases). V lost 1 base, J lost 7 bases, and 10 bases lay in between. The CDR3 is made up of 13 amino acids. In DNA form, the CDR3 reads TGTGCCAGCAGTTTAGAGGGGCGGGGTGGCTACACCTTC. Protein: CASSLEGRGGYTF.

The rearrangement links TRBV6-5 to TRBJ1-1; TRBD1 matches at 10 bases. The germline V gene has CDR1 MNHEY and CDR2 SVGAGI. The ends lost 8 bases at V and 4 bases at J; junction bases unmatched: 4. The CDR3 is 13 amino acids. In nucleotides, the CDR3 is TGTGCCAGCGTCCGGACAGGGGGCACTGAAGCTTTCTTT. Protein product: CASVRTGGTEAFF.

This chain links TRBV7-2 with TRBJ2-5, with 8 nucleotides matching TRBD2. CDR3 length: 13 residues. Germline V CDR1 and CDR2: SGHTA, FQGNSA. V was clipped by 6 bases and J by 9 bases; unmatched bases: 9. In DNA form, the CDR3 reads TGTGCCAGCAGAGCGGGGGATGGTAGGGCCCAGTACTTC. Protein sequence: CASRAGDGRAQYF.

The chain is built from TRBV29-1 and TRBJ1-1, with a tentative D call TRBD1 (5 bases). The ends were cut back, 7 bases at V and 5 bases at J, with 14 bases in the middle. Germline CDR1 and CDR2: SQVTM and ANQGSEA. The CDR3 is made up of 12 amino acids. CDR3 bases: TGCAGCGCATGGGGAGGGGAAACTGAAGCTTTCTTT. Protein sequence: CSAWGGETEAFF.

This chain links TRBV7-6 with TRBJ1-6; tentative D call: TRBD1 (6 bases). CDR3 length: 17 residues. Trimming took 8 bases from V and 5 from J, leaving 22 bases between them. Per the germline V gene, CDR1 is SGHVS and CDR2 is FNYEAQ. CDR3 in DNA: TGTGCCAGCGCGTCCTCCGCGTCGGCAGGGGATAATTCACCCCTCCACTTT. It encodes CASASSASAGDNSPLHF. The whole variable domain, filled in from reference TRBV7-6 and TRBJ1-6, reads GAGVSQSPRYKVTKRGQDVALRCDPISGHVSLYWYRQALGQGPEFLTYFNYEAQQDKSGLPNDRFSAERPEGSISTLTIQRTEQRDSAMYRCASASSASAGDNSPLHFGNGTRLTVT.

The chain couples TRBV11-2 to TRBJ1-6; 7 positions match TRBD1. CDR1 and CDR2 (germline): SGHAT, FQNNGV. Losses at the gene ends were 3 bases for V and 9 bases for J; bases not matched to a gene: 5. The CDR3 totals 14 residues. CDR3 DNA sequence: TGTGCCAGCAGCTTCGACAGGGCTGGTTCACCCCTCCACTTT. Its translation is CASSFDRAGSPLHF. Drawing the rest from reference TRBV11-2 and TRBJ1-6, the complete variable domain is EAGVAQSPRYKIIEKRQSVAFWCNPISGHATLYWYQQILGQGPKLLIQFQNNGVVDDSQLPKDRFSAERLKGVDSTLKIQPAKLEDSAVYLCASSFDRAGSPLHFGNGTRLTVT.

This rearrangement joins TRBV15 to TRBJ2-7; D gene ambiguous. The CDR3 is 15 residues long. With 1 base removed from V and 0 bases from J, the gap between germline ends came to 10 bases. Germline V lookup: CDR1 LNHNV, CDR2 YYDKDF (reference sequence). The CDR3: CATSRGGGGSYEQYF. As DNA, the CDR3 is TGTGCCACCAGCAGAGGTGGCGGTGGCTCCTACGAGCAGTACTTC.

This clone was counted once. V is TRBV20-1 and J is TRBJ1-4; possible D gene TRBD1, 5 bases. This CDR3 is 13 amino acids long. V was trimmed by 3 bases and J by 7 bases, leaving 12 bases between them. Germline CDR1 is DFQATT and CDR2 is SNEGSKA (reference sequence). The CDR3: CSASALGGEKLFF. The CDR3 DNA reads TGCAGTGCTAGTGCTCTCGGGGGTGAAAAACTGTTTTTT.

The J gene is TRBJ2-7, the V gene TRBV9; TRBD2 matches 7 bases. Unmatched junction bases numbered 4, after V lost 2 bases and J lost 2 bases. The CDR3 length is 14 residues. Germline V lookup: CDR1 SGDLS, CDR2 YYNGEE. Here the CDR3 reads CASSVGGGPYEQYF. CDR3 coding DNA: TGTGCCAGCAGCGTTGGGGGGGGACCCTACGAGCAGTACTTC.

To note about this clone: The sample contains more than one DNA sequence encoding this CDR3. The chain couples TRBV7-2 to TRBJ2-7, with D perhaps TRBD1 (5 bases). CDR1 is SGHTA, CDR2 FQGNSA, per germline. V was trimmed by 0 bases and J by 1 base, leaving 10 bases between them. The CDR3 has 15 amino acids. The CDR3 DNA sequence: TGTGCCAGCAGCTTAGCAGGGGTGGGATCCTACGAGCAGTACTTC. Translation: CASSLAGVGSYEQYF.

This clone was found a few times. V and J are TRBV14 and TRBJ1-1; tentatively, D is TRBD1 (5 bases). CDR1 is SGHDN and CDR2 is FVKESK in the germline V gene. V lost 3 bases and J lost 1, with 15 bases in between. The CDR3 has 16 residues. The CDR3 region is CASSHIQVWGNTEAFF. CDR3 in DNA: TGTGCCAGCAGCCATATACAGGTCTGGGGGAACACTGAAGCTTTCTTT. The entire variable domain, with the rest obtained from reference TRBV14 and TRBJ1-1, is as follows: EAGVTQFPSHSVIEKGQTVTLRCDPISGHDNLYWYRRVMGKEIKFLLHFVKESKQDESGMPNNRFLAERTGGTYSTLKVQPAELEDSGVYFCASSHIQVWGNTEAFFGQGTRLTVV.